Below are 22 T cell receptor beta chains sequenced from a single sample in a study of T cell responses to AZD1222 COVID-19 vaccine (dated by TCRdb to about 2021). Taken with the paper, the label for time point translates to: baseline before first vaccination. Libraries were constructed by the immunoSEQ multiplex PCR assay. TCRdb re-hosts the immuneACCESS table, in-frame sequences only. Its copies lack some clones; in the studies checked, an unresolved V gene accounts for under half of them, and the cause for the rest is not known. In this sample the table shows 100,000 to 150,000 clones, 80% to 90% of which occur a single time. The ten largest make up about 6% of the sample. Sequenced here: peripheral blood, sampled on day 0 of AZD1222 vaccination. Receptors originate from an adult in good health.

The chain carries TRBV27 and TRBJ1-6; 7 nucleotides match TRBD1. The ends lost 7 bases at V and 9 bases at J; junction bases unmatched: 9. This CDR3 has 14 amino acids. Germline V gene data show CDR1 as MNHEY and CDR2 as SMNVEV (reference sequence). The DNA of the CDR3 is TGTGCCAGCAATTCCGGGACAGACGGTTCACCCCTCCACTTT. This sequence encodes CASNSGTDGSPLHF.

This chain joins TRBV28 and TRBJ1-2; D gene ambiguous. V was trimmed by 5 bases and J by 2 bases, leaving 12 bases between them. The CDR3 contains 14 residues. Germline CDR1 and CDR2: MDHEN and SYDVKM. The CDR3 loop reads CASSLISANYGYTF. Here the CDR3 DNA reads TGTGCCAGCAGTCTCATCTCGGCCAACTATGGCTACACCTTC.

The chain links TRBV5-5 to TRBJ2-5; 8 nucleotides line up with TRBD1. The CDR3 covers 14 residues. With 3 bases clipped from V and 4 bases from J, the junction kept 5 bases outside the gene matches. Germline V gene lookup returns CDR1 SGHKS and CDR2 YYEKEE (reference sequence). Here the CDR3 reads CASSSVQGGETQYF. As DNA, the CDR3 is TGTGCCAGCAGCTCGGTACAGGGGGGAGAGACCCAGTACTTC.

V usage is TRBV4-2 and J usage is TRBJ1-6; D gene ambiguous. The CDR3 covers 16 residues. Germline CDR1 LGHNA, CDR2 YNFKEQ. The V end was cut by 0 bases, the J end by 11 bases, with 17 bases between. This CDR3 reads CASSQDAAQASPPLHF. In DNA, the CDR3 is TGTGCCAGCAGCCAAGATGCGGCCCAAGCCTCCCCACCCCTCCACTTT.

There are a few counts of this clone. This chain uses TRBV5-4 with TRBJ2-2, with 7 nucleotides matching TRBD2. V lost 4 bases and J lost 1; bases outside the gene matches: 4. Per the germline V gene, CDR1 is SGHNT and CDR2 is YYREEE (reference sequence). The CDR3 covers 15 residues. The CDR3 sequence is CASSPTGGNTGELFF. DNA of the CDR3: TGTGCCAGCAGCCCCACGGGGGGGAACACCGGGGAGCTGTTTTTT.

The chain combines TRBV6-5 with TRBJ2-1; the D is unclear. Germline CDR1 and CDR2: MNHEY and SVGAGI. Trimming stripped 6 bases from V and 6 bases from J, with 6 bases between. The CDR3 consists of 11 residues. CDR3 nucleotide sequence: TGTGCCAGCAGGGGTCTCAATGAGCAGTTCTTC. Its translation: CASRGLNEQFF.

V and J are TRBV7-3 and TRBJ2-3, with 7 bases lining up with TRBD1. With V trimmed by 5 bases and J by 2 bases, 10 bases remained unmatched. This CDR3 region has 16 residues. In germline, CDR1 is SGHTA, CDR2 FQGTGA. DNA for the CDR3: TGTGCCAGCAGCCCCGGGACAGATCTTTACACAGATACGCAGTATTTT. Its translation: CASSPGTDLYTDTQYF. Combining the CDR3 with reference TRBV7-3 and TRBJ2-3 gives the whole variable domain GAGVSQTPSNKVTEKGKYVELRCDPISGHTALYWYRQSLGQGPEFLIYFQGTGAADDSGLPNDRFFAVRPEGSVSTLKIQRTERGDSAVYLCASSPGTDLYTDTQYFGPGTRLTVL.

The chain carries TRBV30 and TRBJ2-7; D is unclear. This CDR3 comprises 11 residues. The germline V and J ends were trimmed by 1 base and 3 bases, with 4 bases remaining between them. Per the germline V gene, CDR1 is GTSNPN and CDR2 is SVGIG (reference sequence). In DNA form, the CDR3 reads TGTGCCTGGAGTGGGGACTACGAGCAGTACTTC. This encodes CAWSGDYEQYF.

The rearrangement joins TRBV3-1 (or the pseudogene TRBV3-2) to TRBJ2-3; TRBD2 matches 9 bases. The V gene's germline CDR1 is LGHDT and CDR2 YNNKEL (reference sequence). The V segment lost 3 bases and the J segment 3 bases; nucleotides outside the gene matches: 1. This CDR3 is built from 14 residues. CDR3 sequence (DNA): TGTGCCAGCAGCCAGCGGGAGGGGACAGATACGCAGTATTTT. This translates into CASSQREGTDTQYF.

The chain has TRBV11-2 and TRBJ1-5; D remains unclear. The CDR3 totals 14 residues. CDR1 is SGHAT, CDR2 FQNNGV, per germline. Trimming stripped 1 base from V and 10 bases from J, with 14 bases between. The CDR3 DNA reads TGTGCCAGCAGCTTAGTTTCAGAGAACGGACCCCAGCATTTT. It codes for CASSLVSENGPQHF.

This chain connects TRBV4-1 to TRBJ2-1; TRBD1 agrees at 10 bases. V dropped 1 base and J dropped 6; count of bases not matched to a gene: 6. Germline CDR1 and CDR2: MGHRA and YSYEKL. This CDR3 region has 16 residues. CDR3 sequence: CASSQAPGQGGNEQFF. In DNA, the CDR3 is TGCGCCAGCAGCCAAGCACCCGGACAGGGGGGCAATGAGCAGTTCTTC.

The chain employs TRBV6-5 and TRBJ1-5; no clear D. Trimming stripped 0 bases from V and 4 bases from J, with 10 bases between. The CDR3 runs to 15 residues. Germline CDR1 reads MNHEY; CDR2 reads SVGAGI. The CDR3 spells CASSYSFTANQPQHF. CDR3 nucleotides: TGTGCCAGCAGTTACTCGTTTACAGCGAATCAGCCCCAGCATTTT.

This chain links TRBV19 with TRBJ2-3, with TRBD1 matching 9 bases. Germline V CDR1 and CDR2: LNHDA, SQIVND (reference sequence). The CDR3 has 15 amino acids. The ends lost 4 bases at V and 5 bases at J; junction bases unmatched: 7. The CDR3 DNA reads TGTGCCAGTAGTACGGACAGGGGATTTAAAGATACGCAGTATTTT. It is translated as CASSTDRGFKDTQYF.

As to this clone: Different DNA sequences within this sample yield the same CDR3. CDR3 nucleotide sequence: TGTGCCAGCAGCCCCCCAGGAGCAACTAATGAAAAACTGTTTTTT. It codes for CASSPPGATNEKLFF. The rearrangement links TRBV28 to TRBJ1-4; D is undetermined. V lost 6 bases to trimming and J lost 0 bases, with 11 bases between them. This CDR3 has 15 amino acids. Germline V gives CDR1 MDHEN, CDR2 SYDVKM.

The chain combines TRBV6-6 with TRBJ1-5; 9 nucleotides align to TRBD1. This CDR3 comprises 17 residues. Germline V gene lookup returns CDR1 MNHNY and CDR2 SVGAGI (reference sequence). Trimming at V came to 5 bases and at J to 11 bases, leaving 19 bases not matched to a gene. The CDR3 loop is CASSPAAGQGHSGAQHF. The CDR3 region has the DNA TGTGCCAGCAGTCCCGCCGCGGGACAGGGCCACTCGGGGGCCCAGCATTTT.

The V gene is TRBV7-9, the J gene TRBJ1-1; the match to TRBD1 covers 11 bases. This CDR3 has 16 amino acids. Germline CDR1 is SEHNR and CDR2 is FQNEAQ (reference sequence). Losses at the gene ends were 1 base for V and 11 bases for J; bases not matched to a gene: 12. The CDR3 here is CASSLGSYGQGATAFF. Written as DNA, the CDR3 is TGTGCCAGCAGCTTAGGGTCTTATGGACAGGGGGCGACGGCTTTCTTT.

The chain links TRBV9 to TRBJ1-5; possibly TRBD1 for D (6 bases). Looked up from germline, CDR1 is SGDLS and CDR2 is YYNGEE. This CDR3 region has 15 residues. The V gene lost 3 bases and the J gene lost 0 bases, with 10 bases spanning the gap. The CDR3 protein is CASSEGVSSNQPQHF. CDR3 DNA: TGTGCCAGCAGCGAGGGGGTCTCTAGCAATCAGCCCCAGCATTTT.

In this sample, this clone turned up once. Other DNA sequences in the sample encode the same CDR3. The chain recombines TRBV7-6 with TRBJ2-1; 9 nucleotides match TRBD2. In germline, CDR1 is SGHVS, CDR2 FNYEAQ. The V segment lost 1 base and the J segment 8 bases; nucleotides outside the gene matches: 9. The CDR3 loop spans 16 amino acids. CDR3 region: CASSLGGGRALDEQFF. Written as DNA, the CDR3 is TGTGCCAGCAGCTTAGGAGGCGGGAGGGCCTTGGATGAGCAGTTCTTC.

This sequence joins TRBV29-1 and TRBJ1-2, with D unresolved. Trimming removed 3 bases from V and 8 bases from J, with 13 bases in between. This CDR3 is 12 amino acids long. In germline, CDR1 is SQVTM, CDR2 ANQGSEA. The CDR3 is CSVDGRGEGYTF. The CDR3 DNA reads TGCAGCGTTGACGGGCGGGGTGAAGGCTACACCTTC.

J is TRBJ1-3 and V is TRBV5-1, with D uncertain. This CDR3 region has 15 residues. Germline loops: CDR1 SGHRS, CDR2 YFSETQ. V was cut by 1 base and J by 0 bases, with 8 bases left in between. The CDR3 reads CASSLWADSGNTIYF. The CDR3 DNA reads as TGCGCCAGCAGCTTGTGGGCAGACTCTGGAAACACCATATATTTT.

This chain joins TRBV19 and TRBJ1-2; TRBD1 might be the D (6 bases). The CDR3 length is 15 residues. Germline-derived CDR1 and CDR2 are LNHDA and SQIVND (reference sequence). The V and J ends lost 6 bases and 5 bases respectively, with 19 bases between them. CDR3 in amino acids: CASRPPWTASYGYTF. The CDR3 DNA reads TGTGCCAGTAGACCTCCTTGGACAGCCAGTTATGGCTACACCTTC.

The genes are TRBV5-6 and TRBJ2-1; 9 bases agree with TRBD1. CDR3 length equals 16 residues. Germline V gene sequence: CDR1 SGHDT, CDR2 YYEEEE. V shed 0 bases and J 4 bases; nucleotides not matched to a gene: 5. CDR3 amino acids: CASSLAGTGSYNEQFF. In DNA form, the CDR3 reads TGTGCCAGCAGCTTGGCCGGGACAGGGTCATACAATGAGCAGTTCTTC.